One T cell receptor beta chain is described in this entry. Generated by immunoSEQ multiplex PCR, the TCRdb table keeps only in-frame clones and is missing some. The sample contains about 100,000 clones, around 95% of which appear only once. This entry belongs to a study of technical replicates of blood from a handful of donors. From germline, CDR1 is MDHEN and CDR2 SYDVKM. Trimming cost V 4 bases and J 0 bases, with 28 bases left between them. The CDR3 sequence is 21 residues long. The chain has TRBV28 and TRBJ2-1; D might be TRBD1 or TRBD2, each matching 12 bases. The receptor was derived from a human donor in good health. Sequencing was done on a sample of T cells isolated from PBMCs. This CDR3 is CASSYPGQGATSGSSYNEQFF. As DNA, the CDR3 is TGTGCCAGCAGTTACCCGGGACAGGGGGCGACTAGCGGGAGCTCCTACAATGAGCAGTTCTTC.